The 30 T cell receptor beta chains below come from one sample, sequenced in a study of technical replicates of blood from a few donors. The data were produced by immunoSEQ multiplex PCR, yet TCRdb's version contains in-frame clones alone and is incomplete. The sample includes more than 65,000 clones, 95% to 97% of them seen just once. The specimen sequenced was T cells isolated from PBMCs. Receptors originate from a human donor in good health.

The V gene is TRBV7-8, the J gene TRBJ1-1; D unclear. V gave up 1 base and J gave up 0 bases, with 15 bases separating them. This CDR3 region has 17 residues. The germline V gene encodes CDR1 SGHVS and CDR2 FQNEAQ. The CDR3 sequence: CASSLGRLRQMNTEAFF. CDR3 bases: TGTGCCAGCAGCTTAGGCAGGCTCCGACAAATGAACACTGAAGCTTTCTTT.

The V and J genes are TRBV28 and TRBJ2-7, with 10 bases identical to TRBD1. Germline lookup yields CDR1 MDHEN and CDR2 SYDVKM. The CDR3 runs to 18 residues. V shed 6 bases and J 3 bases; nucleotides not matched to a gene: 17. The CDR3 DNA follows: TGTGCCAGCAGAAGATTAGGCAGGGACAGGGGACTTGACTACGAGCAGTACTTC. It codes for CASRRLGRDRGLDYEQYF. The full variable domain, completed using reference TRBV28 and TRBJ2-7, is DVKVTQSSRYLVKRTGEKVFLECVQDMDHENMFWYRQDPGLGLRLIYFSYDVKMKEKGDIPEGYSVSREKKERFSLILESASTNQTSMYLCASRRLGRDRGLDYEQYFGPGTRLTVT.

This chain links TRBV29-1 with TRBJ2-7; 7 positions agree with TRBD2. The V gene's germline CDR1 is SQVTM and CDR2 ANQGSEA. V lost 8 bases and J lost 4; bases outside the gene matches: 11. This CDR3 has 13 amino acids. DNA of the CDR3: TGCAGCACCCGCTCGGGGGAGGGTTACGAGCAGTACTTC. Protein sequence: CSTRSGEGYEQYF.

The chain is built from TRBV19 and TRBJ2-2; D gene ambiguous. Trimming took off 7 bases at V and 1 base at J, with 7 bases between the two ends. Germline V gives CDR1 LNHDA, CDR2 SQIVND (reference sequence). This CDR3 has 13 amino acids. The CDR3 spells CASIPWNTGELFF. The CDR3 DNA is TGTGCCAGTATCCCTTGGAACACCGGGGAGCTGTTTTTT.

The CDR3, as DNA: TGCGCCAGCAGTGAGTCTTCATACGGGACCCAGTACTTC. This codes for CASSESSYGTQYF. The chain has TRBV10-1 and TRBJ2-5, with D unresolved. Germline V gene data show CDR1 as WNHNN and CDR2 as SYGVQD (reference sequence). This CDR3 has 13 amino acids. V was pared by 0 bases and J by 7 bases, with 9 bases between.

The chain joins TRBV11-2 to TRBJ1-1; D uncertain. This CDR3 has 15 residues. Trimming removed 1 base at V and 5 bases at J, with 14 bases between. Germline assignment: CDR1 SGHAT and CDR2 FQNNGV. The CDR3 region is CASSLVETTLTEAFF. CDR3 DNA: TGTGCCAGCAGCTTAGTTGAGACAACCCTTACTGAAGCTTTCTTT.

J is TRBJ2-5 and V is TRBV27, with TRBD1 identical over 9 bases. Germline CDR1 and CDR2: MNHEY and SMNVEV (reference sequence). V shed 1 base, J shed 4 bases, and the junction held 16 bases outside the gene matches. This CDR3 has 19 amino acids. CDR3 nucleotide sequence: TGTGCCAGCAGTTTATATAACCCCTGGGACAGGGTAGTAAGAGAGACCCAGTACTTC. Its protein is CASSLYNPWDRVVRETQYF.

The rearrangement joins TRBV7-8 to TRBJ2-1, with TRBD2 identical over 12 bases. Germline V lookup: CDR1 SGHVS, CDR2 FQNEAQ. The CDR3 runs 16 residues. Trimming cost V 5 bases and J 5 bases; bases outside gene matches: 7. For the CDR3, the DNA is TGTGCCAGCAGCACCGGGACTAGCGGGTTCGACAATGAGCAGTTCTTC. Translating gives CASSTGTSGFDNEQFF.

This clone was recorded a few times. This chain joins TRBV9 and TRBJ1-5; TRBD1 matches at 7 bases. This CDR3 is 14 amino acids long. Per the germline V gene, CDR1 is SGDLS and CDR2 is YYNGEE. V lost 0 bases, J lost 4 bases, and 1 base stayed unmatched. This chain's CDR3 is CASSVAGGNQPQHF. CDR3 in DNA: TGTGCCAGCAGCGTAGCAGGGGGGAATCAGCCCCAGCATTTT.

The chain links TRBV6-6 to TRBJ2-7; TRBD1 aligns across 9 bases. This CDR3 region has 15 residues. V was clipped by 6 bases and J by 0 bases; unmatched bases: 6. CDR1 and CDR2 (germline): MNHNY, SVGAGI (reference sequence). CDR3 in DNA: TGTGCCAGCAGAGCCGGGACAGGGAGCTCCTACGAGCAGTACTTC. Translation: CASRAGTGSSYEQYF.

J is TRBJ2-3 and V is TRBV7-9; D unclear. Between the trimmed V and J ends, which lost 4 bases and 5 bases, there was a span of 7 bases. The CDR3 loop spans 12 amino acids. Germline assignment: CDR1 SEHNR and CDR2 FQNEAQ (reference sequence). CDR3 nucleotide sequence: TGTGCCAGCAGCTCTAGAGGAGATACGCAGTATTTT. This encodes CASSSRGDTQYF.

This chain links TRBV14 with TRBJ1-4, with 9 bases aligning to TRBD1. Per the germline V gene, CDR1 is SGHDN and CDR2 is FVKESK. This CDR3 region has 17 residues. Trimming removed 4 bases from V and 0 bases from J; junction bases left unmatched: 6. CDR3 in DNA: TGTGCCAGCAGCCGATACAGGGGGCGGTCAACTAATGAAAAACTGTTTTTT. It encodes CASSRYRGRSTNEKLFF.

The chain has TRBV14 and TRBJ1-1, with TRBD1 matching over 8 bases. The CDR3 has 16 amino acids. CDR1 and CDR2 (germline): SGHDN, FVKESK. Germline trimming cut 4 bases from V and 5 bases from J; bases unmatched to any gene: 12. The CDR3 region has the DNA TGTGCCAGCAGCCGGGATCGTCAGGGGGCTTGGACTGAAGCTTTCTTT. The encoded protein is CASSRDRQGAWTEAFF.

This clone was observed a single time. This chain joins TRBV11-2 and TRBJ1-1; D gene uncertain. The CDR3 extends over 15 amino acids. V was trimmed by 0 bases and J by 0 bases, leaving 8 bases between them. Germline V gene lookup returns CDR1 SGHAT and CDR2 FQNNGV. CDR3 residues: CASSLDAGMNTEAFF. CDR3 coding DNA: TGTGCCAGCAGCTTAGACGCGGGAATGAACACTGAAGCTTTCTTT.

The chain joins TRBV9 to TRBJ2-5, with a possible D match to TRBD1 (5 bases). This CDR3 is 14 amino acids long. Trimming removed 1 base from V and 5 bases from J, with 12 bases in between. CDR1 and CDR2 from the germline V gene are SGDLS and YYNGEE. The CDR3: CASSVPGNGETQYF. The CDR3, as DNA: TGTGCCAGCAGCGTACCAGGGAATGGCGAGACCCAGTACTTC.

The rearrangement joins TRBV7-9 to TRBJ2-7; TRBD2 matches 9 bases. Germline CDR1 and CDR2: SEHNR and FQNEAQ (reference sequence). This CDR3 spans 18 amino acids. V shed 4 bases, J shed 6 bases, and the junction held 19 bases outside the gene matches. CDR3 in amino acids: CASSSRGGAGLACPEQYF. In DNA, the CDR3 is TGTGCCAGCAGCTCCCGAGGGGGTGCGGGACTAGCCTGTCCCGAGCAGTACTTC.

Notes on this clone: Other DNA sequences in this specimen translate into the identical CDR3. The chain combines TRBV7-2 with TRBJ2-7; D is uncertain. The V end lost 2 bases, the J end lost 2 bases, and 4 bases lay between the germline ends. Germline loops: CDR1 SGHTA, CDR2 FQGNSA. This CDR3 spans 12 amino acids. The CDR3 DNA is TGTGCCAGCAGCTTACTTGCCTACGAGCAGTACTTC. Encoded protein: CASSLLAYEQYF.

This chain links TRBV28 with TRBJ2-7, with 9 bases that match TRBD1. The V gene's germline CDR1 is MDHEN and CDR2 SYDVKM. CDR3 length equals 15 residues. With 2 bases clipped from V and 7 bases from J, the junction kept 9 bases outside the gene matches. The CDR3 is CASSLVGQGKGEQYF. The CDR3 coding sequence is TGTGCCAGCAGTTTAGTCGGACAGGGGAAGGGGGAGCAGTACTTC.

This clone was detected only once. The rearrangement joins TRBV13 to TRBJ2-5; possible D gene TRBD1, 6 bases. The length of the CDR3 is 14 residues. The V and J ends lost 1 base and 5 bases respectively, with 11 bases between them. Germline loops: CDR1 PRHDT, CDR2 FYEKMQ (reference sequence). This CDR3 is CASSLDWGPETQYF. For the CDR3, the DNA is TGTGCCAGCAGCTTAGACTGGGGGCCGGAGACCCAGTACTTC.

V gene TRBV5-1 combines with J gene TRBJ2-2; TRBD2 aligns across 9 bases. The ends lost 2 bases at V and 2 bases at J; junction bases unmatched: 4. CDR1 is SGHRS and CDR2 is YFSETQ in the germline V gene. This CDR3 region has 16 residues. In nucleotides, the CDR3 is TGCGCCAGCAGCTTACGGACTAGCGTTAACACCGGGGAGCTGTTTTTT. It encodes CASSLRTSVNTGELFF.

The genes are TRBV14 and TRBJ2-7; 9 nucleotides line up with TRBD1. This CDR3 spans 15 amino acids. The V and J ends lost 4 bases and 3 bases, in that order; junction bases with no gene match: 7. CDR1 and CDR2 from the germline V gene are SGHDN and FVKESK. The DNA for the CDR3 is TGTGCCAGCAGCCGGGGACAGGGTCACTACTACGAGCAGTACTTC. Amino acid sequence: CASSRGQGHYYEQYF.

The gene calls are TRBV7-2 and TRBJ1-1; D not certain. The CDR3 contains 11 residues. Germline loops: CDR1 SGHTA, CDR2 FQGNSA. Trimming left V 1 base short and J 7 bases short, with 4 bases between. CDR3 residues: CASSLVLEAFF. The CDR3 nucleotides are TGTGCCAGCAGCTTAGTTCTTGAAGCTTTCTTT. Based on the CDR3 plus reference TRBV7-2 and TRBJ1-1, the full variable domain is GAGVSQSPSNKVTEKGKDVELRCDPISGHTALYWYRQSLGQGLEFLIYFQGNSAPDKSGLPSDRFSAERTGGSVSTLTIQRTQQEDSAVYLCASSLVLEAFFGQGTRLTVV.

The rearrangement links TRBV4-1 to TRBJ2-5, with D possibly TRBD2 on 7 matching bases. V was cut by 1 base and J by 3 bases, with 15 bases left in between. CDR3 length: 16 amino acids. Germline CDR1 MGHRA, CDR2 YSYEKL. In nucleotides, the CDR3 is TGCGCCAGCAGCCAAGGCGGGGGCTTCAGAGAAGAGACCCAGTACTTC. Protein sequence: CASSQGGGFREETQYF.

The chain couples TRBV28 to TRBJ2-7, with TRBD1 matching 8 bases. The germline V gene has CDR1 MDHEN and CDR2 SYDVKM. Trimming cost V 3 bases and J 2 bases; bases outside gene matches: 6. The CDR3 runs 15 residues. CDR3 nucleotide sequence: TGTGCCAGCAGTTTCGGGACAGGCCTTACCTACGAGCAGTACTTC. Residues: CASSFGTGLTYEQYF.

V is TRBV7-9 and J is TRBJ2-5, with 8 bases matching TRBD1. V gave up 5 bases and J gave up 2 bases; unmatched junction bases: 4. CDR3 size: 14 residues. CDR1 is SEHNR, CDR2 FQNEAQ, per germline (reference sequence). CDR3 sequence (DNA): TGTGCCAGCAGCCCGGACAGGGAACAAGAGACCCAGTACTTC. It translates to CASSPDREQETQYF.

This chain connects TRBV6-5 to TRBJ2-1; D perhaps matches TRBD2 (6 bases). The CDR3 sequence is 16 residues long. Germline loops: CDR1 MNHEY, CDR2 SVGAGI. V was clipped by 4 bases and J by 4 bases, with 17 bases between them. The CDR3 region has the DNA TGTGCCAGCAGTTTTGACCGGAGGGCCAGTTACAATGAGCAGTTCTTC. This translates into CASSFDRRASYNEQFF.

V and J are TRBV7-9 and TRBJ2-1, with 9 bases aligning to TRBD2. The CDR3 contains 16 residues. Trimming at V came to 5 bases and at J to 8 bases, leaving 13 bases not matched to a gene. Germline CDR1 and CDR2: SEHNR and FQNEAQ (reference sequence). The CDR3 region has the DNA TGTGCCAGCAGCCCACCTAGCGGGAATTTAGGGGATGAGCAGTTCTTC. Translated: CASSPPSGNLGDEQFF.

This sequence joins TRBV10-3 and TRBJ2-1, with 8 bases matching TRBD2. Per the germline V gene, CDR1 is ENHRY and CDR2 is SYGVKD. CDR3 size: 15 residues. Trimming cost V 6 bases and J 4 bases; bases outside gene matches: 8. CDR3 amino acids: CAISARGGRYNEQFF. The CDR3 coding sequence is TGTGCCATCAGCGCCCGGGGCGGGAGGTACAATGAGCAGTTCTTC.

J is TRBJ2-2 and V is TRBV11-3; TRBD1 matches at 7 bases. V gave up 3 bases and J gave up 3 bases; unmatched junction bases: 1. The CDR3 length is 14 residues. Per germline, CDR1 SGHNT and CDR2 YENEEA. In DNA form, the CDR3 reads TGTGCCAGCAGCTTTACAGGGGACACCGGGGAGCTGTTTTTT. It translates to CASSFTGDTGELFF.

This chain uses TRBV9 with TRBJ2-1; 9 bases are a match to TRBD2. This CDR3 has 16 amino acids. Germline values: CDR1 SGDLS, CDR2 YYNGEE. Losses at the gene ends were 0 bases for V and 2 bases for J; bases not matched to a gene: 3. CDR3 in amino acids: CASSVVSGGPYNEQFF. For the CDR3, the DNA is TGTGCCAGCAGCGTAGTTAGCGGGGGACCCTACAATGAGCAGTTCTTC.